These T cell receptor beta chains were read from a single sample in a study of control samples from healthy donors and cancer patients. Clones were read by immunoSEQ multiplex PCR, and TCRdb kept only the in-frame ones, dropping some. The sample includes 100,000 to 120,000 clones, approximately 82% of them seen just once. Source material: blood. These receptors were collected from a man aged 18 to 30 in good health. CDR3s include the opening cysteine and the closing phenylalanine or tryptophan. The order of the fields is clone size, V gene, J gene, D gene, CDR3 DNA, CDR3 protein. The D gene is left open where the match is weak. Clone size is given for some rows only: seen once, a few or many times, or a class if the clone is expanded.

NA,TRBV4-3,TRBJ1-2,NA,TGCGCCAGCAGCCCTCAATACCCCTACAGGGCGACCTATGGCTACACCTTC,CASSPQYPYRATYGYTF
NA,TRBV5-4,TRBJ2-3,NA,TGTGCCAGCAGCAGACTGGAGGTGGGAGATACGCAGTATTTT,CASSRLEVGDTQYF
NA,TRBV19,TRBJ2-3,NA,TGTGCCAGTAGTAAGGGCTACAGCCCGGATACGCAGTATTTT,CASSKGYSPDTQYF
NA,TRBV7-8,TRBJ2-2,TRBD1,TGTGCCAGCAGCCACCGGACAGGGATGCTAACAACAGTTAAAGGGGAGCTGTTTTTT,CASSHRTGMLTTVKGELFF
NA,TRBV30,TRBJ1-2,NA,TGTGCCTGGCAGTTATCACGCTATGGCTACACCTTC,CAWQLSRYGYTF
NA,TRBV19,TRBJ2-3,TRBD1,TGTGCCAGTAGTCTTCAGGGGGCCTTTAGCACAGATACGCAGTATTTT,CASSLQGAFSTDTQYF
few,TRBV6-6,TRBJ2-3,NA,TGTGCCAGCAGTTATTACCGACAGGATACGCAGTATTTT,CASSYYRQDTQYF
NA,TRBV30,TRBJ1-4,TRBD1,TGTGCCTGGAGTCCTTTGGACAGGGCTACAGAAAAACTGTTTTTT,CAWSPLDRATEKLFF
NA,TRBV30,TRBJ2-3,NA,TGTGCCTGGAGTCATGGTTTGCGGTCCACAGATACGCAGTATTTT,CAWSHGLRSTDTQYF
NA,TRBV24-1,TRBJ2-3,NA,TGTGCCACCAGTGATTTCTCTGGCGACCCGCAGTATTTT,CATSDFSGDPQYF
many,TRBV7-2,TRBJ1-2,NA,TGTGCCAGCAGCGAGACTCCGGGTGGCTATGGCTACACCTTC,CASSETPGGYGYTF
NA,TRBV6-2/TRBV6-3,TRBJ2-1,NA,TGTGCCAGCAGTGCCCTCGGGGGCTACAATGAGCAGTTCTTC,CASSALGGYNEQFF
NA,TRBV5-1,TRBJ1-1,NA,TGCGCCAGCAGCTTGAAAGATGGAGTGAACACTGAAGCTTTCTTT,CASSLKDGVNTEAFF
NA,TRBV27,TRBJ1-1,NA,TGTGCCAGCAGTTCCCCCTCGGGATGGGGTGGGACTGAAGCTTTCTTT,CASSSPSGWGGTEAFF
NA,TRBV9,TRBJ2-3,TRBD1,TGTGCCAGCAGCGCAGGGGGATCAAGAACGACAGATACGCAGTATTTT,CASSAGGSRTTDTQYF
NA,TRBV27,TRBJ2-7,TRBD1,TGTGCCAGCAGTCAGGCGGGACAGGGAGTAAGTTACGAGCAGTACTTC,CASSQAGQGVSYEQYF
many,TRBV27,TRBJ2-7,NA,TGTGCCAGCAGTTCATACAGGGGGGGGCCCTACGAGCAGTACTTC,CASSSYRGGPYEQYF
NA,TRBV7-2,TRBJ1-1,NA,TGTGCCAGCAGCCGGGTGGGGTTCGGGACTGAAGCTTTCTTT,CASSRVGFGTEAFF
NA,TRBV19,TRBJ1-1,NA,TGTGCCAGTAGGTCGACCACAAAAACTGAAGCTTTCTTT,CASRSTTKTEAFF
few,TRBV27,TRBJ2-1,TRBD1,TGTGCCAGCAGTTTAGGGGACAGGGGGTATAGATTAAAGCACAATGAGCAGTTCTTC,CASSLGDRGYRLKHNEQFF
few,TRBV11-2,TRBJ2-6,NA,TGTGCCAGCAGCTTAGAGGTCCGGGCTGGGGCCAACGTCCTGACTTTC,CASSLEVRAGANVLTF
NA,TRBV5-1,TRBJ1-1,TRBD1,TGCGCCAGCAGCCCCCCTCAACAGGGGTCGAAAGCTTTCTTT,CASSPPQQGSKAFF
NA,TRBV6-6,TRBJ1-1,NA,TGTGCCAGCAGCCGAGAAGGGGGTTTCACTGAAGCTTTCTTT,CASSREGGFTEAFF
NA,TRBV18,TRBJ2-5,TRBD2,TGTGCCAGCTCACCTGATAGCGGGGGGTACCAAGAGACCCAGTACTTC,CASSPDSGGYQETQYF
medium-sized,TRBV5-4,TRBJ1-6,TRBD1,TGTGCCAGCAGCTTGAGGACAGGGGGTGGTTCACCCCTCCACTTT,CASSLRTGGGSPLHF
NA,TRBV18,TRBJ1-1,NA,TGTGCCAGCTCACCTTTAGAGACAGGCAAGGGCACTGAAGCTTTCTTT,CASSPLETGKGTEAFF
NA,TRBV19,TRBJ1-5,TRBD1,TGTGCCAGTAGTGAAACCGGGACAGGGATTATGCGCAATCAGCCCCAGCATTTT,CASSETGTGIMRNQPQHF
NA,TRBV27,TRBJ1-5,NA,TGTGCCAGCAGTACGCTCGGGGGTAGCGGCAATCAGCCCCAGCATTTT,CASSTLGGSGNQPQHF
NA,TRBV3-1/TRBV3-2,TRBJ2-2,NA,TGTGCCAGTACGCTAATCCTTGGGGGGAGAACCGGGGAGCTGTTTTTT,CASTLILGGRTGELFF
few,TRBV7-2,TRBJ1-4,NA,TGTGCCAGCAGCTTAATTGCAGGGTATGAAAAACTGTTTTTT,CASSLIAGYEKLFF
NA,TRBV19,TRBJ1-1,NA,TGTGCAAGTAGTTCCTATAGCAGGGGAACTGAAGCTTTCTTT,CASSSYSRGTEAFF
NA,TRBV6-6,TRBJ2-3,NA,TGTGCCGGGGGGCTCACCTCAAGCACAGATACGCAGTATTTT,CAGGLTSSTDTQYF
NA,TRBV6-1,TRBJ1-1,NA,TGTGCCAGCAGTGAGCACAGCTTTATGAACACTGAAGCTTTCTTT,CASSEHSFMNTEAFF